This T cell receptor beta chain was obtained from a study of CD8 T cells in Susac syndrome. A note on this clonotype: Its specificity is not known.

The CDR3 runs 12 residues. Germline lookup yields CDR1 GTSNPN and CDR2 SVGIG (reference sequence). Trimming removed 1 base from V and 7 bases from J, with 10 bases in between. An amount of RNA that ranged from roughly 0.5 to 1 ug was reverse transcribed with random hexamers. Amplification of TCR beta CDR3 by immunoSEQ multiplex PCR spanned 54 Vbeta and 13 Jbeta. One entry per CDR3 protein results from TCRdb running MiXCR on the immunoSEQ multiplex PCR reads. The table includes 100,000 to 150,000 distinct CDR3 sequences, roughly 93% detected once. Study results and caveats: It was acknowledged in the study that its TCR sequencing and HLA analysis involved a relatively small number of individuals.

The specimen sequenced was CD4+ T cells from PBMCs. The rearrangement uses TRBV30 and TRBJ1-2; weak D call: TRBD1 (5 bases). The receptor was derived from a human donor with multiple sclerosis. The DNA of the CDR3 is TGTGCCTGGAGTGCCAGGGTGGGTGGCTACACCTTC. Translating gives CAWSARVGGYTF.